This entry lists 26 T cell receptor beta chains sequenced from one sample in a study of T cell responses to AZD1222 COVID-19 vaccine. Sequencing used immunoSEQ multiplex PCR; TCRdb keeps in-frame clones, though not all of them. The data show around 140,000 clones, with 80% to 90% seen just once and 5.1% held by the top ten. This material consisted of peripheral blood, taken on day 0 of AZD1222 vaccination. These receptors were taken from an adult in good health.

The chain uses TRBV12-3 or TRBV12-4 and TRBJ1-1; the D is unclear. V was clipped by 6 bases and J by 11 bases, with 19 bases between them. This CDR3 spans 13 amino acids. The CDR3 loop reads CASSHTIEKAAFF. CDR3 sequence (DNA): TGTGCCAGCAGCCACACCATAGAGAAGGCGGCTTTCTTT.

V is TRBV12-3 or TRBV12-4 and J is TRBJ2-1; D is unresolved. The CDR3 loop spans 13 amino acids. Between the trimmed V and J ends, which lost 6 bases and 8 bases, there was a span of 14 bases. CDR3 bases: TGTGCCAGCAGACCTGGACCCTGGGATGAGCAGTTCTTC. Its translation is CASRPGPWDEQFF.

The chain joins TRBV19 to TRBJ1-5; D gene unclear. CDR3 size: 14 residues. The germline V gene has CDR1 LNHDA and CDR2 SQIVND (reference sequence). V lost 4 bases and J 2 bases, leaving 9 bases between the germline ends. This chain's CDR3 is CASSTFGGNQPQHF. CDR3 in DNA: TGTGCCAGTAGTACATTTGGCGGCAATCAGCCCCAGCATTTT.

V and J are TRBV5-5 and TRBJ2-3; D unclear. The V end lost 6 bases, the J end lost 0 bases, and 8 bases lay between the germline ends. This CDR3 contains 13 residues. The V gene's germline CDR1 is SGHKS and CDR2 YYEKEE (reference sequence). For the CDR3, the DNA is TGTGCCAGCAACCTTTTTAGCACAGATACGCAGTATTTT. Translation: CASNLFSTDTQYF.

This clone has a single count. The rearrangement links TRBV4-1 to TRBJ1-4; 11 bases line up with TRBD1. CDR1 and CDR2 (germline): MGHRA, YSYEKL. Trimming cost V 0 bases and J 4 bases; bases outside gene matches: 1. The CDR3 spans 16 residues. The CDR3 is CASSQDGTGGNEKLFF. DNA for the CDR3: TGCGCCAGCAGCCAAGATGGGACAGGGGGTAATGAAAAACTGTTTTTT.

This clone was detected only once. The chain couples TRBV19 to TRBJ2-3; TRBD2 matches at 9 bases. Trimming at V came to 5 bases and at J to 1 base, leaving 4 bases not matched to a gene. This CDR3 has 15 residues. Per germline, CDR1 LNHDA and CDR2 SQIVND (reference sequence). As DNA, the CDR3 is TGTGCCAGTAGTGTGACTAGCGGAGGCACAGATACGCAGTATTTT. Encoded protein: CASSVTSGGTDTQYF.

The rearrangement uses TRBV28 and TRBJ2-3, with 12 bases identical to TRBD1. The CDR3 has 17 amino acids. With V trimmed by 10 bases and J by 8 bases, 19 bases remained unmatched. Germline assignment: CDR1 MDHEN and CDR2 SYDVKM. CDR3 residues: CATLPVPGTGGAGTQYF. CDR3 nucleotides: TGTGCCACCCTTCCCGTCCCCGGGACAGGGGGCGCAGGTACGCAGTATTTT.

This clone has only one observation. This chain joins TRBV6-5 and TRBJ1-1; 7 positions agree with TRBD1. The CDR3 contains 14 residues. Losses at the gene ends were 8 bases for V and 0 bases for J; bases not matched to a gene: 6. Germline V CDR1 and CDR2: MNHEY, SVGAGI. The CDR3 DNA reads TGTGCCAGCGATCACAGGGGAATGAACACTGAAGCTTTCTTT. This codes for CASDHRGMNTEAFF.

The chain carries TRBV11-2 and TRBJ2-5, with D possibly TRBD2 on 6 matching bases. V was cut by 5 bases and J by 5 bases, with 24 bases left in between. This CDR3 comprises 17 residues. The germline CDR1 and CDR2 sequences are SGHAT and FQNNGV. CDR3 coding DNA: TGTGCCAGCAGCCCCCCGGGGAGGCTCTTATCGAAGGAGACCCAGTACTTC. Translating it yields CASSPPGRLLSKETQYF.

The rearrangement links TRBV7-2 to TRBJ2-1, with TRBD2 as a possible D gene (5 bases). From germline, CDR1 is SGHTA and CDR2 FQGNSA. Trimming took 0 bases from V and 8 from J, leaving 17 bases between them. This CDR3 contains 16 residues. The CDR3 bases are TGTGCCAGCAGCTTAGCACGGGATCTTAGTTACCATGAGCAGTTCTTC. This codes for CASSLARDLSYHEQFF.

In its sample, this clone was seen once. The chain employs TRBV7-9 and TRBJ2-3; D gene uncertain. CDR3 size: 13 residues. Per germline, CDR1 SEHNR and CDR2 FQNEAQ (reference sequence). V was trimmed by 5 bases and J by 3 bases, leaving 9 bases between them. CDR3 protein: CASSPSLTDTQYF. The CDR3 nucleotides read TGTGCCAGCAGCCCGTCCTTGACAGATACGCAGTATTTT.

The chain joins TRBV2 to TRBJ2-7; 11 bases align to TRBD2. Germline V lookup: CDR1 SNHLY, CDR2 FYNNEI. V trimming: 7 bases; J trimming: 1 base; junction bases outside the gene matches: 9. CDR3 length: 16 residues. The CDR3 sequence is CASKDQLAGVSYEQYF. Written as DNA, the CDR3 is TGTGCCAGCAAGGACCAACTAGCGGGAGTGTCCTACGAGCAGTACTTC.

The chain carries TRBV7-2 and TRBJ2-5; 7 bases agree with TRBD2. Per the germline V gene, CDR1 is SGHTA and CDR2 is FQGNSA. The trim removed 9 bases at V and 5 bases at J, leaving 12 bases unmatched. CDR3 length: 14 residues. The CDR3 here is CASRREVGMETQYF. In nucleotides, the CDR3 is TGTGCCAGTCGACGGGAGGTCGGCATGGAGACCCAGTACTTC.

The rearrangement links TRBV7-3 to TRBJ2-1; 8 bases agree with TRBD2. This CDR3 spans 14 amino acids. After removal of 2 bases from V and 10 bases from J, the junction contained 7 bases not matched to a gene. Per the germline V gene, CDR1 is SGHTA and CDR2 is FQGTGA. The CDR3 DNA follows: TGTGCCAGCAGCTTAGAACTAGCGGAAGAAGAGCAGTTCTTC. Encoded protein: CASSLELAEEEQFF. The full variable domain, completed using reference TRBV7-3 and TRBJ2-1, is GAGVSQTPSNKVTEKGKYVELRCDPISGHTALYWYRQSLGQGPEFLIYFQGTGAADDSGLPNDRFFAVRPEGSVSTLKIQRTERGDSAVYLCASSLELAEEEQFFGPGTRLTVL.

V gene TRBV19 combines with J gene TRBJ2-7, with 7 positions matching TRBD2. V lost 5 bases, J lost 3 bases, and 7 bases stayed unmatched. Germline CDR1 LNHDA, CDR2 SQIVND (reference sequence). This CDR3 spans 14 amino acids. CDR3 in amino acids: CASSPRGRLYEQYF. The CDR3 DNA sequence: TGTGCCAGTAGTCCGCGGGGGAGGCTCTACGAGCAGTACTTC.

The chain has TRBV14 and TRBJ2-7; 10 bases are a match to TRBD1. CDR3 length: 15 amino acids. Germline CDR1 is SGHDN and CDR2 is FVKESK. Trimming took 2 bases from V and 6 from J; bases not matched to a gene: 7. CDR3 nucleotides: TGTGCCAGCAGCCAATCCGGGACAGGGGTCGGCGAGCAGTACTTC. Translation gives CASSQSGTGVGEQYF.

This chain connects TRBV7-2 to TRBJ2-7, with D possibly TRBD1 on 6 matching bases. Germline V CDR1 and CDR2: SGHTA, FQGNSA. With 0 bases removed from V and 3 bases from J, the gap between germline ends came to 6 bases. The CDR3 has 13 residues. The CDR3 DNA sequence: TGTGCCAGCAGCTTAGCGGACAGCTACGAGCAGTACTTC. Encoded protein: CASSLADSYEQYF. Variable domain in full (rest from reference TRBV7-2 and TRBJ2-7): GAGVSQSPSNKVTEKGKDVELRCDPISGHTALYWYRQSLGQGLEFLIYFQGNSAPDKSGLPSDRFSAERTGGSVSTLTIQRTQQEDSAVYLCASSLADSYEQYFGPGTRLTVT.

The chain uses TRBV2 and TRBJ2-3; 7 nucleotides agree with TRBD1. The germline CDR1 and CDR2 sequences are SNHLY and FYNNEI. The CDR3 contains 14 residues. The V gene end was trimmed by 7 bases and the J gene end by 3 bases; junction bases not matched to a gene: 7. CDR3 nucleotides: TGTGCCAGCAATCGGCCAGGGGGTACAGATACGCAGTATTTT. This codes for CASNRPGGTDTQYF.

The CDR3 sequence is CASSSRNLNTEAFF. CDR3 bases: TGTGCCAGCAGCTCCCGAAACTTAAACACTGAAGCTTTCTTT. This chain joins TRBV7-6 and TRBJ1-1, with D unclear. Trimming stripped 4 bases from V and 2 bases from J, with 11 bases between. The CDR3 has 14 residues. Germline V lookup: CDR1 SGHVS, CDR2 FNYEAQ.

J is TRBJ1-5 and V is TRBV6-4, with D uncertain. This CDR3 is 13 amino acids long. Germline V lookup: CDR1 MRHNA, CDR2 SNTAGT. Trimming shortened V by 5 bases and J by 5 bases, and 10 bases separated the two germline ends. The CDR3: CASSSESDQPQHF. CDR3 DNA sequence: TGTGCCAGCAGTTCGGAATCAGATCAGCCCCAGCATTTT.

The DNA for the CDR3 is TGTGCCAGCAGCGCCTATAGCGGGACCGAGACCCAGTACTTC. It is translated as CASSAYSGTETQYF. The V gene is TRBV7-3, the J gene TRBJ2-5; 8 positions agree with TRBD2. CDR1 SGHTA and CDR2 FQGTGA come from the germline V gene. The CDR3 spans 14 residues. V was clipped by 5 bases and J by 5 bases; unmatched bases: 7. The full variable domain, with the rest looked up from reference TRBV7-3 and TRBJ2-5, is GAGVSQTPSNKVTEKGKYVELRCDPISGHTALYWYRQSLGQGPEFLIYFQGTGAADDSGLPNDRFFAVRPEGSVSTLKIQRTERGDSAVYLCASSAYSGTETQYFGPGTRLLVL.

This sequence joins TRBV19 and TRBJ1-1; maybe TRBD1 (6 bases). Germline-derived CDR1 and CDR2 are LNHDA and SQIVND (reference sequence). Trimming pared 3 bases from V and 11 bases from J, leaving 16 bases between. The CDR3 consists of 13 residues. For the CDR3, the DNA is TGTGCCAGTAGTATGTTCGGGGGCGCGTTGGCTTTCTTT. Residues: CASSMFGGALAFF.

The chain uses TRBV19 and TRBJ2-1; the match to TRBD1 covers 8 bases. The germline gives CDR1 LNHDA, CDR2 SQIVND (reference sequence). The J segment lost 0 bases and the V segment lost 3 bases, leaving 4 bases of the junction unmatched. The CDR3 runs to 16 residues. CDR3 nucleotide sequence: TGTGCCAGTAGTATGTCCGGGACAGGCTCCTACAATGAGCAGTTCTTC. Protein: CASSMSGTGSYNEQFF.

The chain couples TRBV28 to TRBJ1-6; D ambiguous. V gave up 4 bases and J gave up 2 bases, with 9 bases separating them. Germline loops: CDR1 MDHEN, CDR2 SYDVKM. The CDR3 is 15 residues long. CDR3 DNA sequence: TGTGCCAGCAGTTCCCCGGGCCCCTATAATTCACCCCTCCACTTT. Protein sequence: CASSSPGPYNSPLHF.

In this sample, this clone turned up once. V gene TRBV9 combines with J gene TRBJ2-1; 8 nucleotides align to TRBD1. This CDR3 region has 16 residues. CDR1 SGDLS and CDR2 YYNGEE come from the germline V gene. The V and J ends lost 1 base and 3 bases, in that order; junction bases with no gene match: 6. CDR3 amino acids: CASSVSTRGLYNEQFF. CDR3 nucleotide sequence: TGTGCCAGCAGCGTATCTACCAGGGGGCTCTACAATGAGCAGTTCTTC.

The V and J genes are TRBV7-2 and TRBJ2-1, with 12 bases aligning to TRBD2. CDR1 is SGHTA and CDR2 is FQGNSA in the germline V gene. This CDR3 is built from 15 residues. Trimming at V came to 5 bases and at J to 4 bases, leaving 3 bases not matched to a gene. CDR3 sequence reads: CASSRGLAGYNEQFF. The CDR3 nucleotides are TGTGCCAGCAGCCGCGGACTAGCGGGATACAATGAGCAGTTCTTC. The whole variable domain, remainder taken from reference TRBV7-2 and TRBJ2-1, is GAGVSQSPSNKVTEKGKDVELRCDPISGHTALYWYRQSLGQGLEFLIYFQGNSAPDKSGLPSDRFSAERTGGSVSTLTIQRTQQEDSAVYLCASSRGLAGYNEQFFGPGTRLTVL.